This T cell receptor (beta chain) was sequenced in a study of shared clonotypes between healthy human individuals. Study findings and constraints: Relative to their counterparts shared across all four donors, non-shared clonotypes exhibited diminished generation probabilities.

In this sample, this clone turned up a few times. Its antigen is currently unknown. CDR3 length: 13 residues. The V gene's germline CDR1 is PRHDT and CDR2 FYEKMQ (reference sequence). Trimming removed 0 bases at V and 6 bases at J, with 9 bases between. The authors ran the assay at deep level. Each cell subset's genomic DNA was divided evenly among several immunoSEQ plates. Assay: immunoSEQ multiplex PCR; the TCRdb copy retains only in-frame clones and omits some. The top ten clones hold roughly 0.57% of a sample with over a million clones, about 84% of them seen once. The CD4+ fraction was divided into a CD45RA+ naive subset and a CD45RA-negative memory subset.

This receptor was taken from a man in his late teens or twenties in good health. Some clones in this sample may be carry-over from other donors' samples. Input material: memory CD4+ T cells from PBMCs. Subset here: CD45RA-negative fraction. The chain is built from TRBV13 and TRBJ2-7; perhaps TRBD1 as D (6 bases). DNA of the CDR3: TGTGCCAGCAGCTTAGGGGGGGCTCTCGAGCAGTACTTC. It is translated as CASSLGGALEQYF. Full variable domain (remainder filled in from reference TRBV13 and TRBJ2-7): AAGVIQSPRHLIKEKRETATLKCYPIPRHDTVYWYQQGPGQDPQFLISFYEKMQSDKGSIPDRFSAQQFSDYHSELNMSSLELGDSALYFCASSLGGALEQYFGPGTRLTVT.